A selection of T cell receptor beta chains follows, all from one sample in a study of blood T cells in healthy people across ages. TCRdb re-derived calls from the 5' RACE reads in MiXCR, one entry per CDR3 protein. The table includes roughly 1.5 million distinct CDR3 sequences, roughly two fifths detected once. The source material was blood. These receptors were collected from a woman between 18 and 29 years old in good health. CDR3s leave out the opening cysteine and the closing phenylalanine or tryptophan.

v_gene,j_gene,CDR3aa
TRBV6-2/TRBV6-3,TRBJ2-2,ASRRAGAKGPGELF
TRBV11-1,.,ASTDRGFYEQY
TRBV6-6,TRBJ1-2,ASIPGQGSGYT
TRBV6-2/TRBV6-3,TRBJ1-5,ASRYPGGDNQPQH
TRBV12-3/TRBV12-4,TRBJ2-5,ASSLMGGGQQETQY
TRBV25-1,TRBJ2-2,ASSEYALLVGGDGELF
TRBV12-3/TRBV12-4,.,ASSLRLAGDLYNEQY
TRBV6-6,TRBJ2-2,ASSPRTRRTGELF
TRBV2,TRBJ1-5,ASSEAPADQPQH
TRBV9,TRBJ1-2,ASSPTAPDYYGYT
TRBV20-1,.,SARRGNSYNEQY
TRBV27,TRBJ2-7,ASSRQGGTSGYEQY
TRBV29-1,TRBJ1-1,SPGQIENTEAF
TRBV3-1,TRBJ2-5,ASSHTGIPETQY
TRBV27,TRBJ1-1,ASSLLQSPEAF
TRBV3-1,TRBJ1-4,ASSQDHGTAAFNEKLF
TRBV10-3,TRBJ2-7,AISQGRDRAYEQY
TRBV20-1,TRBJ2-4,SARTDQNIQY
TRBV27,TRBJ1-5,ASRPYSVHQPQH
TRBV29-1,TRBJ1-5,GAQRHHNQPQH
TRBV20-1,TRBJ2-7,SVQDPYEQY
TRBV12-3/TRBV12-4,TRBJ1-4,ASSSGQAGLINEKLF
TRBV15,TRBJ1-1,ATSRDRGYTEAF
TRBV7-2,TRBJ1-6,ASSLAPSGSPLH
TRBV4-1,TRBJ1-5,TSSQEGDRVGQPQH
TRBV25-1,TRBJ1-2,ASSDGGDYGYT
TRBV7-3,TRBJ2-1,ASSLWDYNEQF